The TCR beta chain under discussion was sequenced for a study of cytomegalovirus exposure and HLA in healthy donors. The sample holds one count of this clone. What it binds is not known. General study results and limits: Some TCR beta chains (164 of them) were listed as cytomegalovirus-associated. The authors later linked a missense DCLRE1C variant to TCR beta V- and J-gene trimming. Across donors, most TCRs were seen rarely, yet some public ones were widespread.

Vbeta (60) and Jbeta (13) primers were used in the PCR. TCRdb's table, derived via immunoSEQ multiplex PCR, lists solely in-frame clones and lacks some. Of more than 150,000 clones listed, around four fifths are singletons. The TCR comes from a woman aged 18-29 years in good health and CMV-seronegative. Sequenced material: PBMCs.

The CDR3 reads CASSNGGDRGGSSYEQYF. The DNA of the CDR3 is TGCGCCAGCAGCAACGGAGGGGACAGGGGGGGGAGCTCCTACGAGCAGTACTTC. The V and J genes are TRBV5-1 and TRBJ2-7, with TRBD1 identical over 11 bases. With 4 bases clipped from V and 0 bases from J, the junction kept 12 bases outside the gene matches. The CDR3 runs to 18 residues. Germline values: CDR1 SGHRS, CDR2 YFSETQ.